The subject of this entry is one T cell receptor beta chain. Produced via immunoSEQ multiplex PCR; TCRdb's table is partial and in-frame only. Altogether approximately 130,000 clones are present, 88% being singletons, with the ten largest covering more than 5.5%. The sample comes from a study of T cell responses to AZD1222 COVID-19 vaccine. CDR1 is MNHEY and CDR2 is SMNVEV in the germline V gene (reference sequence). The CDR3 totals 11 residues. The germline V and J ends were trimmed by 7 bases and 4 bases, with 6 bases remaining between them. The chain links TRBV27 to TRBJ2-3; no definite D call. The sequence was obtained from an adult who received the AZD1222 COVID-19 vaccine. This sample comprised peripheral blood, obtained 28 days after the second AZD1222 dose. The CDR3 reads CASISADTQYF. CDR3 nucleotide sequence: TGTGCCAGCATCAGCGCAGATACGCAGTATTTT.